This T cell receptor beta chain emerged from a study of shared clonotypes between healthy human individuals. Per the study methods: ImmunoSEQ output lacked quality scores and full-length reads, limiting matched filtering. Profiled with immunoSEQ multiplex PCR; TCRdb holds only in-frame clones, not every one. V and J calls and clone size are given by that table; D and trimming were obtained from the DNA. In the table there are about 2 million clones, about 95% of which are singletons. This clone was observed once. CDR1 and CDR2 (germline): SGHTA, FQGNSA. This CDR3 comprises 14 residues. The ends were cut back, 2 bases at V and 0 bases at J, with 7 bases in the middle.

The sample comprised naive CD4+ T cells sorted from blood. Subset: CD45RA+ positively selected. The chain is built from TRBV7-2 and TRBJ2-5; D ambiguous. The receptor was derived from a man younger than 35 in good health. The CDR3 coding sequence is TGTGCCAGCAGCTTATCGCAGAACCAAGAGACCCAGTACTTC. It specifies CASSLSQNQETQYF.